The clone carrying this T cell receptor beta chain was picked up a small number of times. Its antigen remains unknown. Regarding time point: persistent/refractory GD, antithyroid drugs over 5 years with positive TRAb. PBMCs were the source of the RNA used for TCR sequencing. This entry is derived from a study of regulatory T cells in long-lasting Graves disease. Study results and limitations: There was favoring of TRBV28, TRBJ1-2 and TRBJ2-5 in persistent disease. The study found persistent patients shared more public clonotypes (over 2,500) than new patients (approximately 870).

The ends lost 4 bases at V and 7 bases at J; junction bases unmatched: 4. The CDR3 is made up of 14 amino acids. Germline values: CDR1 MNHNS, CDR2 SASEGT. For TCR beta, libraries came from iRepertoire HTBI primers and Arm-PCR of CDR3 regions. Under the authors' procedure: Throughout the samples, researchers identified about 56 TRBV and about 15 TRBJ segments. One entry per CDR3 protein, called by TCRdb with MiXCR from the multiplex PCR reads. The V and J calls, along with clone size, are taken from TCRdb and not from the paper's own processing. This sample has over 450,000 distinct CDR3 sequences, with roughly 21% found just once.

This clonotype was sampled from a female donor with Graves disease. V usage is TRBV6-1 and J usage is TRBJ2-2, with 9 bases lining up with TRBD1. Sequences were derived from peripheral blood mononuclear cells (PBMCs), sampled when the disease was refractory, from a patient treated with antithyroid drugs. The CDR3 region has the DNA TGTGCCAGCAGTGGGGACAGGGTCGGCGGGGAGCTGTTTTTT. Protein product: CASSGDRVGGELFF.